These 3 T cell receptor beta chains were sequenced from one sample in a study of T cell responses to AZD1222 COVID-19 vaccine. Data came from immunoSEQ multiplex PCR; TCRdb stores just in-frame clones and leaves some out. The sample contains 95,000 to 110,000 clones, 70% to 90% of which appear only once. The source was peripheral blood, collected on day 0 of AZD1222 vaccination. The source is an adult in good health.

The chain uses TRBV7-3 and TRBJ2-3; the D gene is possibly TRBD1 (5 bases). The CDR3 spans 14 residues. Per the germline V gene, CDR1 is SGHTA and CDR2 is FQGTGA. V lost 5 bases, J lost 2 bases, and 11 bases lay in between. CDR3 DNA sequence: TGTGCCAGCAGCCCCTCAGGGTTCACAGATACGCAGTATTTT. It is translated as CASSPSGFTDTQYF.

CDR3 bases: TGTGCCAGCAGATCAAGGCAGGGAGGCTATGGCTACACCTTC. It yields the protein CASRSRQGGYGYTF. This rearrangement joins TRBV28 to TRBJ1-2; D might be TRBD1 (5 bases). V lost 6 bases, J lost 4 bases, and 15 bases lay in between. CDR3 size: 14 residues. Germline lookup yields CDR1 MDHEN and CDR2 SYDVKM.

This chain connects TRBV12-3 or TRBV12-4 to TRBJ2-3; no clear D. This CDR3 contains 13 residues. V lost 2 bases, J lost 5 bases, and 8 bases lay in between. The CDR3 DNA reads TGTGCCAGCAGTTTAAGTGGCGAAGATACGCAGTATTTT. Protein sequence: CASSLSGEDTQYF.